This note documents a single TCR beta chain sequence. Its antigen is currently unknown. The data were obtained in a study of T cells in Graves' hyperthyroidism and ophthalmopathy. Notes on the study in general: Onset of ophthalmopathy came a median roughly 6.9 months after the model predicted it.

The CDR3 has 13 residues. V was clipped by 6 bases and J by 2 bases, with 10 bases between them. Germline CDR1 SNHLY, CDR2 FYNNEI. Amplification yielded TCR beta CDR3 regions, with RNA transcripts as the source. During a first-round RT-PCR of the TCR CDR3, the HTBI primer set was used. TCRdb reanalysed the multiplex PCR reads using MiXCR and keeps one entry per CDR3 protein. The table has 500,000 to 800,000 distinct CDR3 sequences, over 40% seen once. The clonotype comes from an adult man with Graves' disease, either hyperthyroidism or ophthalmopathy (not recorded which). The J gene is TRBJ1-1, the V gene TRBV2; D gene ambiguous. What was sequenced was peripheral blood or thyroid tissue (not recorded which). The CDR3 DNA is TGTGCCAGCAGGGCGACGGGCAACACTGAAGCTTTCTTT. Amino acids: CASRATGNTEAFF.